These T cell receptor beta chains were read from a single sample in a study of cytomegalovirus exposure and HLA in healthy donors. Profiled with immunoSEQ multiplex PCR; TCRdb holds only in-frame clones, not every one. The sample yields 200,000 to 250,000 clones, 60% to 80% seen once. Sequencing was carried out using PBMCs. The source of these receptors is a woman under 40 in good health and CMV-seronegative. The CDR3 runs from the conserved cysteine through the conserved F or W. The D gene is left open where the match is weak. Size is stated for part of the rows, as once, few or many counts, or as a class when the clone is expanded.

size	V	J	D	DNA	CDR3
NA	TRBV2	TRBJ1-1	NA	TGTGCCAGCAGGGTTCGGACTGAAGCTTTCTTT	CASRVRTEAFF
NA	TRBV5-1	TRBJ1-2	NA	TGCGCCAGCAGTCGGGCTTTCTCCCTGGGAGGGAGGAGGGACTATGGCTACACCTTC	CASSRAFSLGGRRDYGYTF
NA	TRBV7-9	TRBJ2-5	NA	TGTTCCGCGCAGGCCGTGGAAGAGACCCAGTACTTC	CSAQAVEETQYF
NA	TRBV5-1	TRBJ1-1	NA	TGCGCCAGCAGCTTGGACGGTCTTGAAGCTTTCTTT	CASSLDGLEAFF
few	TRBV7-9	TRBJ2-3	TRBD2	TGTGCCAGCGCTGGGTATAGCACTACGGGAGGTTCCACAGATACGCAGTATTTT	CASAGYSTTGGSTDTQYF
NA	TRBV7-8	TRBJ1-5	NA	TGTGCCAGCAGCGAGATCGCAGGGGACGGTCAGCCCCAGCATTTT	CASSEIAGDGQPQHF
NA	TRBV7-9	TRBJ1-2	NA	TGTGCCAGCAGCTTATCGGGTAGGAGCTACACCTTC	CASSLSGRSYTF
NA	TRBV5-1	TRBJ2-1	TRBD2	TGCGCCAGCAGCTCGGGACTAGCGGGAGACAATGAGCAGTTCTTC	CASSSGLAGDNEQFF
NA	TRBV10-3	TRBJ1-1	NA	TGTGCCATCAGTGAGGATCGGGAGACAGTGAACACTGAAGCTTTCTTT	CAISEDRETVNTEAFF
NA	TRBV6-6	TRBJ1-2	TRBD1	TGTGCCAGCGGGCCAGGACAGGGTGGCTACACCTTC	CASGPGQGGYTF
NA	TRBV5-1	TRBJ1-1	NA	TGCGCCAGCAGCCTATCCGCTTCGACAGTCATGAACACTGAAGCTTTCTTT	CASSLSASTVMNTEAFF
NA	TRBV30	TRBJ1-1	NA	TGTGCCTGGAACGAGGGGGGGCTGGGAGCTTTCTTT	CAWNEGGLGAFF